The 29 T cell receptor beta chains in this list originate from one sample, sequenced in a study of identical twins. TCRdb used MiXCR to reprocess the 5' RACE reads, holding one entry per CDR3 protein. The data show 1.5 million to 2 million distinct CDR3 sequences, with under 35% seen just once and about 0.3% held by the top ten. Input material: cord blood. Receptor source: a newborn girl in good health.

This clonotype was counted between two and nine times. The chain recombines TRBV12-3 or TRBV12-4 with TRBJ1-2, with D uncertain. The V end was cut by 5 bases, the J end by 2 bases, with 15 bases between. The CDR3 loop spans 15 amino acids. The CDR3 DNA sequence: TGTGCCAGCAGTCTCTGGGCGAGGCCAAACTATGGCTACACCTTC. Its protein is CASSLWARPNYGYTF.

This clonotype has just one count. The V call is TRBV20-1, the J call TRBJ2-5; possibly TRBD1 for D (5 bases). The DNA end lines up better with TRBJ2-7; the J call may be wrong. The CDR3 runs 15 residues. The germline CDR1 and CDR2 sequences are DFQATT and SNEGSKA (reference sequence). CDR3 sequence reads: CSARPDGKGFHEQYF. The CDR3 DNA reads as TGCAGTGCCCGCCCGGACGGAAAGGGGTTCCACGAGCAGTACTTC.

The CDR3 spells CASNHPLGDVYEQYF. The CDR3 DNA reads as TGTGCCAGCAATCACCCTTTAGGGGACGTCTACGAGCAGTACTTC. This chain connects TRBV6-6 to TRBJ2-5, with D possibly being TRBD1 or TRBD2 (5 bases each). The DNA end lines up better with TRBJ2-7; the J call may be wrong. Germline CDR1 reads MNHNY; CDR2 reads SVGAGI (reference sequence). The CDR3 loop spans 15 amino acids.

This clonotype has just a few counts. The V and J genes are TRBV29-1 and TRBJ1-2; TRBD1 might be the D (5 bases). Trimming cost V 4 bases and J 4 bases, with 13 bases left between them. Germline values: CDR1 SQVTM, CDR2 ANQGSEA. This CDR3 is 13 amino acids long. CDR3 sequence: CSVGTGTSYGYTF. In DNA, the CDR3 is TGCAGCGTTGGAACCGGGACTTCCTATGGCTACACCTTC.

This clonotype showed up just a few times. The V and J genes are TRBV3-1 and TRBJ2-7; the D is unclear. The CDR3 is made up of 14 amino acids. Germline V gene data show CDR1 as LGHDT and CDR2 as YNNKEL (reference sequence). Between the trimmed V and J ends, which lost 1 base and 2 bases, there was a span of 9 bases. The CDR3 loop is CASSQGGSTYEQYF. DNA for the CDR3: TGTGCCAGCAGCCAAGGAGGCAGTACCTACGAGCAGTACTTC.

CDR3 region: CATSDLALGYNEQYF. The DNA for the CDR3 is TGTGCCACCAGTGATCTGGCGTTGGGGTACAATGAGCAGTACTTC. The chain has TRBV24-1 and TRBJ2-1; unclear D gene. The DNA matches TRBJ2-7 better at its end, which makes the J call doubtful. This CDR3 region has 15 residues. The germline CDR1 and CDR2 sequences are KGHDR and SFDVKD.

This clonotype was found a few times. This chain links TRBV30 with TRBJ2-7; 9 bases agree with TRBD1. CDR1 GTSNPN and CDR2 SVGIG come from the germline V gene (reference sequence). Trimming removed 4 bases from V and 0 bases from J; junction bases left unmatched: 10. CDR3 size: 16 residues. CDR3 sequence: CAWNTGTGLSSYEQYF. The CDR3 region has the DNA TGTGCCTGGAACACCGGGACAGGGCTAAGCTCCTACGAGCAGTACTTC. Combining the CDR3 with reference TRBV30 and TRBJ2-7 gives the whole variable domain SQTIHQWPATLVQPVGSPLSLECTVEGTSNPNLYWYRQAAGRGLQLLFYSVGIGQISSEVPQNLSASRPQDRQFILSSKKLLLSDSGFYLCAWNTGTGLSSYEQYFGPGTRLTVT.

CDR3 protein: CASSLVHYNSPLHF. In DNA form, the CDR3 reads TGTGCCAGCAGTTTAGTTCACTATAATTCACCCCTCCACTTT. The chain joins TRBV28 to TRBJ1-6; D gene uncertain. Germline V gene sequence: CDR1 MDHEN, CDR2 SYDVKM. The CDR3 is 14 residues long. V was pared by 2 bases and J by 3 bases, with 5 bases between.

This clonotype was counted a few times. The chain uses TRBV28 and TRBJ2-1, with TRBD2 identical over 12 bases. Germline values: CDR1 MDHEN, CDR2 SYDVKM. Unmatched junction bases numbered 7, after V lost 5 bases and J lost 2 bases. CDR3 size: 17 residues. The CDR3, as DNA: TGTGCCAGCAGTAGTCCGGCTAGCGGGAGGGCCTACAATGAGCAGTTCTTC. It codes for CASSSPASGRAYNEQFF.

The gene calls are TRBV20-1 and TRBJ1-1; D is unresolved. The CDR3 runs 11 residues. The V end lost 6 bases, the J end lost 4 bases, and 9 bases lay between the germline ends. Germline V lookup: CDR1 DFQATT, CDR2 SNEGSKA (reference sequence). The CDR3 nucleotides read TGCAGTGCCCCAGCCTTCACTGAAGCTTTCTTT. It is translated as CSAPAFTEAFF.

The chain joins TRBV12-3 or TRBV12-4 to TRBJ1-5; D is perhaps TRBD1 (5 bases). Trimming removed 2 bases at V and 5 bases at J, with 10 bases between. This CDR3 is built from 14 residues. The CDR3 DNA follows: TGTGCCAGCAGTTTAAACCGGGGGGATCAGCCCCAGCATTTT. Its translation: CASSLNRGDQPQHF.

There are many counts of this clonotype. The V and J genes are TRBV13 and TRBJ2-7, with D maybe TRBD1 (5 bases). V lost 5 bases and J 5 bases, leaving 10 bases between the germline ends. The germline V gene has CDR1 PRHDT and CDR2 FYEKMQ (reference sequence). CDR3 length: 12 amino acids. The CDR3 is CASSDTGHEQYF. CDR3 bases: TGTGCCAGCAGCGACACAGGACACGAGCAGTACTTC.

This chain connects TRBV20-1 to TRBJ2-1, with 10 bases lining up with TRBD2. The junction had 20 bases not matched to a gene; V was cut back by 5 bases and J by 7 bases. The germline V gene has CDR1 DFQATT and CDR2 SNEGSKA (reference sequence). This CDR3 has 18 residues. The CDR3 loop reads CSAPDLLAGAKGSNEQFF. The CDR3 DNA follows: TGCAGTGCTCCGGACTTGCTAGCGGGAGCTAAGGGGTCTAATGAGCAGTTCTTC.

The chain links TRBV4-1 to TRBJ1-2, with 9 bases identical to TRBD1. Germline V lookup: CDR1 MGHRA, CDR2 YSYEKL. V trimming: 2 bases; J trimming: 11 bases; junction bases outside the gene matches: 6. The CDR3 consists of 13 residues. Here the CDR3 DNA reads TGCGCCAGCAGCCAAATCGGGACAGGGCCTTACACCTTC. Protein product: CASSQIGTGPYTF.

V gene TRBV4-2 combines with J gene TRBJ2-7; D is unresolved. V was pared by 2 bases and J by 0 bases, with 14 bases between. Germline CDR1 reads LGHNA; CDR2 reads YNFKEQ. The CDR3 contains 16 residues. CDR3 coding DNA: TGTGCCAGCAGCCAACCGCTCGCGGTGAGCTCCTACGAGCAGTACTTC. Protein: CASSQPLAVSSYEQYF.

Ten or more counts support this clonotype. The genes are TRBV28 and TRBJ2-3, with TRBD2 matching 7 bases. Germline assignment: CDR1 MDHEN and CDR2 SYDVKM. The CDR3 spans 15 residues. V lost 6 bases and J lost 3; bases outside the gene matches: 9. CDR3 loop: CASSLMGLKTDTQYF. DNA for the CDR3: TGTGCCAGCAGCCTAATGGGACTAAAGACAGATACGCAGTATTTT.

The V call is TRBV29-1, the J call TRBJ1-1; 7 bases agree with TRBD1. Germline V gene data show CDR1 as SQVTM and CDR2 as ANQGSEA. V lost 6 bases to trimming and J lost 3 bases; unmatched junction nucleotides: 7. The CDR3 runs 13 residues. The CDR3 region is CSVRQGADTEAFF. CDR3 coding DNA: TGCAGCGTGCGACAGGGTGCGGACACTGAAGCTTTCTTT.

V and J are TRBV7-9 and TRBJ2-1, with 10 nucleotides matching TRBD2. V shed 1 base, J shed 5 bases, and the junction held 14 bases outside the gene matches. CDR3 length: 19 residues. Germline CDR1 reads SEHNR; CDR2 reads FQNEAQ (reference sequence). The CDR3 loop reads CASSLVRTSGKFGHNEQFF. For the CDR3, the DNA is TGTGCCAGCAGCTTAGTTCGAACTAGCGGGAAATTCGGACACAATGAGCAGTTCTTC.

In this sample, this clonotype turned up a few times. The chain joins TRBV14 to TRBJ2-1, with D unresolved. Germline V gene sequence: CDR1 SGHDN, CDR2 FVKESK. The CDR3 has 12 residues. Trimming removed 1 base from V and 9 bases from J, with 7 bases in between. CDR3 region: CASSQVWAEQFF. CDR3 nucleotide sequence: TGTGCCAGCAGCCAAGTTTGGGCTGAGCAGTTCTTC. Complete variable domain (other parts from reference TRBV14 and TRBJ2-1): EAGVTQFPSHSVIEKGQTVTLRCDPISGHDNLYWYRRVMGKEIKFLLHFVKESKQDESGMPNNRFLAERTGGTYSTLKVQPAELEDSGVYFCASSQVWAEQFFGPGTRLTVL.

The chain uses TRBV4-2 and TRBJ2-5, with D unclear. V was pared by 0 bases and J by 1 base, with 6 bases between. This CDR3 has 14 amino acids. CDR1 is LGHNA, CDR2 YNFKEQ, per germline. CDR3 amino acids: CASSQDGLQETQYF. CDR3 DNA sequence: TGTGCCAGCAGCCAAGATGGCCTCCAAGAGACCCAGTACTTC.

This clonotype was found a few times. The chain carries TRBV5-6 and TRBJ2-1, with D perhaps being TRBD1 or TRBD2 (6 bases each). Germline V gene sequence: CDR1 SGHDT, CDR2 YYEEEE. CDR3 size: 11 residues. Trimming took off 10 bases at V and 8 bases at J, with 13 bases between the two ends. This CDR3 reads CAQKGGYEQFF. CDR3 DNA sequence: TGTGCCCAGAAGGGGGGATATGAGCAGTTCTTC.

The rearrangement uses TRBV5-1 and TRBJ2-7, with D uncertain. In germline, CDR1 is SGHRS, CDR2 YFSETQ. Trimming removed 0 bases from V and 0 bases from J, with 7 bases in between. This CDR3 comprises 14 residues. DNA for the CDR3: TGCGCCAGCAGCTTGGACTACATCTCCTACGAGCAGTACTTC. It yields the protein CASSLDYISYEQYF.

This clonotype was seen a handful of times. V and J are TRBV2 and TRBJ2-7; the D gene is possibly TRBD2 (5 bases). Germline V lookup: CDR1 SNHLY, CDR2 FYNNEI. The CDR3 is 12 residues long. The V end lost 5 bases, the J end lost 12 bases, and 17 bases lay between the germline ends. CDR3 region: CASSKDWKTRYF. Here the CDR3 DNA reads TGTGCCAGCAGTAAGGACTGGAAAACGCGGTACTTC.

Only one count was recorded for this clonotype. The V gene is TRBV20-1, the J gene TRBJ2-3; D unresolved. Germline CDR1 reads DFQATT; CDR2 reads SNEGSKA (reference sequence). The CDR3 runs 13 residues. Trimming removed 7 bases at V and 0 bases at J, with 11 bases between. The CDR3 here is CSEDGPSTDTQYF. The CDR3 nucleotides are TGCAGTGAGGACGGCCCTAGCACAGATACGCAGTATTTT.

This chain joins TRBV4-1 and TRBJ1-5, with D possibly being TRBD1 (5 bases). The CDR3 is 15 amino acids. Germline CDR1 and CDR2: MGHRA and YSYEKL. V shed 4 bases and J shed 7 bases, with 17 bases lying between them. The CDR3: CASSRGYGGKQPQHF. The CDR3 bases are TGCGCCAGCAGCCGGGGTTATGGGGGGAAGCAGCCCCAGCATTTT.

The rearrangement links TRBV20-1 to TRBJ2-3, with a tentative D call TRBD2 (6 bases). Germline loops: CDR1 DFQATT, CDR2 SNEGSKA (reference sequence). V was pared by 7 bases and J by 4 bases, with 18 bases between. CDR3 size: 14 residues. The DNA for the CDR3 is TGCAGTGTTAGCGCTAGCGAGCATTCAGATACGCAGTATTTT. Encoded protein: CSVSASEHSDTQYF.

This clonotype was observed a handful of times. The chain employs TRBV4-2 and TRBJ2-1; D not certain. Germline values: CDR1 LGHNA, CDR2 YNFKEQ. V lost 1 base, J lost 9 bases, and 10 bases lay in between. CDR3 size: 13 residues. The CDR3 DNA sequence: TGTGCCAGCAGCCAAGCGCGTGTTCTTGAGCAGTTCTTC. It codes for CASSQARVLEQFF.

The chain uses TRBV29-1 and TRBJ2-5, with TRBD1 matching over 7 bases. Germline-derived CDR1 and CDR2 are SQVTM and ANQGSEA. The CDR3 extends over 14 amino acids. J was trimmed by 10 bases and V by 5 bases; bases with no gene match: 16. CDR3: CSVSSVRGKSGQYF. The CDR3 region has the DNA TGCAGCGTTTCTTCCGTCAGGGGGAAGTCGGGCCAGTACTTC.

The chain combines TRBV7-2 with TRBJ2-7; 8 bases align to TRBD1. The V segment lost 5 bases and the J segment 10 bases; nucleotides outside the gene matches: 4. In germline, CDR1 is SGHTA, CDR2 FQGNSA. The length of the CDR3 is 11 residues. The CDR3 coding sequence is TGTGCCAGCAGCCAGGGGGCATTCCAGTACTTC. Translated, it gives CASSQGAFQYF.